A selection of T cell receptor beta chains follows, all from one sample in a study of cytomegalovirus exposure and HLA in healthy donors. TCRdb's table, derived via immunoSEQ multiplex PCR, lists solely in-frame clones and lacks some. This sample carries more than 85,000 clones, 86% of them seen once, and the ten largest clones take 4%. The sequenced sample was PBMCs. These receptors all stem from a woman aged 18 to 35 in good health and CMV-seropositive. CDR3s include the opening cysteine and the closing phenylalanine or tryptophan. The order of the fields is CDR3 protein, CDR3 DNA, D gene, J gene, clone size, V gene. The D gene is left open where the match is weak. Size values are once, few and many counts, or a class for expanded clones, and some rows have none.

CDR3: CASRGSNQPQHF
DNA: TGTGCCAGCCGGGGGAGCAATCAGCCCCAGCATTTT
D: -
J: TRBJ1-5
size: -
V: TRBV28

CDR3: CASSYDGPSTAEAFF
DNA: TGTGCCAGCAGTTACGATGGGCCCTCCACTGCTGAAGCTTTCTTT
D: -
J: TRBJ1-1
size: -
V: TRBV6-5

CDR3: CASSFMIGGQGTGELFF
DNA: TGTGCCAGCAGCTTTATGATCGGGGGGCAAGGCACCGGGGAGCTGTTTTTT
D: -
J: TRBJ2-2
size: few
V: TRBV5-4

CDR3: CASSLSARRDNEQFF
DNA: TGCGCCAGCAGCTTGTCCGCGAGGAGAGACAATGAGCAGTTCTTC
D: -
J: TRBJ2-1
size: -
V: TRBV5-1

CDR3: CASSLDRARGYTF
DNA: TGTGCCAGCAGTTTGGACAGGGCGCGTGGCTACACCTTC
D: TRBD1
J: TRBJ1-2
size: -
V: TRBV28

CDR3: CASSYGPLEQYF
DNA: TGTGCCAGCAGCTATGGCCCTCTCGAGCAGTACTTC
D: -
J: TRBJ2-7
size: -
V: TRBV14

CDR3: CASSDSGGAYNEQFF
DNA: TGTGCCAGCAGCGATAGCGGGGGGGCCTACAATGAGCAGTTCTTC
D: TRBD2
J: TRBJ2-1
size: -
V: TRBV9

CDR3: CATGGALQNYGYTF
DNA: TGTGCCACCGGCGGGGCCCTGCAGAACTATGGCTACACCTTC
D: -
J: TRBJ1-2
size: once
V: TRBV28

CDR3: CASSHGQSYQPQHF
DNA: TGCGCCAGCAGCCATGGACAGAGCTATCAGCCCCAGCATTTT
D: -
J: TRBJ1-5
size: -
V: TRBV4-1

CDR3: CASSLGTVNNSPLHF
DNA: TGTGCCAGCAGCTTAGGGACAGTAAATAATTCACCCCTCCACTTT
D: -
J: TRBJ1-6
size: -
V: TRBV11-2

CDR3: CASSLSGTLSPNTGELFF
DNA: TGTGCCAGCAGCTTAAGTGGGACACTATCTCCAAACACCGGGGAGCTGTTTTTT
D: -
J: TRBJ2-2
size: once
V: TRBV7-3

CDR3: CASSPGTGSAGANVLTF
DNA: TGTGCCAGCAGCCCAGGGACAGGGTCTGCTGGGGCCAACGTCCTGACTTTC
D: TRBD1
J: TRBJ2-6
size: once
V: TRBV27

CDR3: CATSRDTHQETQYF
DNA: TGTGCCACCAGCAGAGATACACACCAAGAGACCCAGTACTTC
D: -
J: TRBJ2-5
size: few
V: TRBV15

CDR3: CAIRRRKGGRDYEQYF
DNA: TGTGCCATCAGGAGGAGGAAGGGAGGCAGGGACTACGAGCAGTACTTC
D: -
J: TRBJ2-7
size: few
V: TRBV10-3